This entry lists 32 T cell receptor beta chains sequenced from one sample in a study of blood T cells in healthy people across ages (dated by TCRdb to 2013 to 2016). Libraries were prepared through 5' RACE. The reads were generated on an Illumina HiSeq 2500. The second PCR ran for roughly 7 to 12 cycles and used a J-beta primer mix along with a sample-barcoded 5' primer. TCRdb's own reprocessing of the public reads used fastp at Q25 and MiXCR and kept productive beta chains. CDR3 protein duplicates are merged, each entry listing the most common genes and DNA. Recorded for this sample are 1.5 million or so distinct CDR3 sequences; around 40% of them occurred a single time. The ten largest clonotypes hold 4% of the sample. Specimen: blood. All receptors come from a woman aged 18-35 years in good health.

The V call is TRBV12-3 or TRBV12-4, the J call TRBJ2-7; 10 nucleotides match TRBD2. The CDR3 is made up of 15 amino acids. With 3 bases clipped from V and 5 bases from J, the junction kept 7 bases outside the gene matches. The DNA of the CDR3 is TGTGCCAGCAGTTTTTCTAGCGGGAGTCTCAACGAGCAGTACTTC. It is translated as CASSFSSGSLNEQYF.

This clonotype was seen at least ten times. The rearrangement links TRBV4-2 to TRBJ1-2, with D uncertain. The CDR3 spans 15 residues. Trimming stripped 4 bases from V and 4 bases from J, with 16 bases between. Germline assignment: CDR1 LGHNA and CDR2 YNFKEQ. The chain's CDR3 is CASSPDWGVRYGYTF. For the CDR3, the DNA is TGTGCCAGCAGCCCCGACTGGGGAGTTCGCTATGGCTACACCTTC.

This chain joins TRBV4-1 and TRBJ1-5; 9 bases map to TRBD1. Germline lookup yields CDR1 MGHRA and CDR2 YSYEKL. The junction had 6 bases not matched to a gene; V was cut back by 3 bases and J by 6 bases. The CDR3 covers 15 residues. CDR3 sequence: CASSQGRTGAQPQHF. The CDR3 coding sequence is TGCGCCAGCAGCCAGGGCCGGACAGGGGCTCAGCCCCAGCATTTT.

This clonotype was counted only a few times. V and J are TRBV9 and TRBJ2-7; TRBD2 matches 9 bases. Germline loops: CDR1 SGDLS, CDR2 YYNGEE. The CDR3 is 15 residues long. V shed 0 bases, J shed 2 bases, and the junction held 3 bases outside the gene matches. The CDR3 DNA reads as TGTGCCAGCAGCGTAGGAGCGGGGGGAGCCTACGAGCAGTACTTC. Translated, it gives CASSVGAGGAYEQYF.

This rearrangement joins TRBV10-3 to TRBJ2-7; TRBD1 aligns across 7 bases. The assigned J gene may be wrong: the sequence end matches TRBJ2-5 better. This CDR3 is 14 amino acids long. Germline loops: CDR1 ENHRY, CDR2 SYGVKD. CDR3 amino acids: CAISSPTGVETQYF. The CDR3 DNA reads TGTGCCATCAGCTCCCCTACAGGGGTAGAGACCCAGTACTTC.

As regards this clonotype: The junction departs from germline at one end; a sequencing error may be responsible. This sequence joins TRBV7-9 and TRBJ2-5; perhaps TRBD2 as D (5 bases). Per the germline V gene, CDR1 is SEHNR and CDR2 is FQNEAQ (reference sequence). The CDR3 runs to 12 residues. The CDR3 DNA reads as TGTTCCAGCAGCCGTACCGGGGATGAGCAGTACTTC. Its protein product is CSSSRTGDEQYF.

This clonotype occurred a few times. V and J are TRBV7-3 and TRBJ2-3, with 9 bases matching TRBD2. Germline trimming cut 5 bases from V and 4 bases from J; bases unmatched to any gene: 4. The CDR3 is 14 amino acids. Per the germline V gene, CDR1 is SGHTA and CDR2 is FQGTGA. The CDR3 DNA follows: TGTGCCAGCAGCCGTAGCGGGAGCTCAGATACGCAGTATTTT. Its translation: CASSRSGSSDTQYF.

In DNA form, the CDR3 reads TGCGCCAGCAGCCAAGGGGACAGGGGGCATGGCTACACCTTC. It encodes CASSQGDRGHGYTF. This chain uses TRBV4-3 with TRBJ1-2; TRBD1 matches at 12 bases. Germline loops: CDR1 LGHNA, CDR2 YSLEER. V was clipped by 1 base and J by 6 bases; unmatched bases: 0. CDR3 length equals 14 residues.

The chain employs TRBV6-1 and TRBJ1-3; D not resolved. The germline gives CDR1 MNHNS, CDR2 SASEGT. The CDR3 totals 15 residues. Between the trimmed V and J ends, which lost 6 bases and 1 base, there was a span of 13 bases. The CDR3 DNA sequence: TGTGCCAGCAGCCCCGAGGACCTTTCTGGAAACACCATATATTTT. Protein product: CASSPEDLSGNTIYF.

CDR3 sequence: CASSLWTGNLHEQYF. The CDR3 DNA follows: TGTGCCAGCAGTCTTTGGACAGGGAATCTCCACGAGCAGTACTTC. The chain is built from TRBV27 and TRBJ2-7; 8 bases are a match to TRBD1. CDR3 size: 15 residues. Per germline, CDR1 MNHEY and CDR2 SMNVEV (reference sequence). V dropped 5 bases and J dropped 5; count of bases not matched to a gene: 11.

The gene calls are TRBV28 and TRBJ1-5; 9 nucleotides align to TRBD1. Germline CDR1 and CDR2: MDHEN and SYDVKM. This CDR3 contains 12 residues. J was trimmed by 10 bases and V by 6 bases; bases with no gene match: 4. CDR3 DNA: TGTGCCAGCAGATGGACAGGGGCACCCCAGCATTTT. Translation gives CASRWTGAPQHF.

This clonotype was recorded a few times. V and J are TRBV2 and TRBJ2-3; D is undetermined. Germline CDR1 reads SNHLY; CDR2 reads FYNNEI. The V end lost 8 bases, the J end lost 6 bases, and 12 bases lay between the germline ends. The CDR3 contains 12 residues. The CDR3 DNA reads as TGTGCCAGCTCGTCTGGTTTCGATACGCAGTATTTT. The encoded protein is CASSSGFDTQYF. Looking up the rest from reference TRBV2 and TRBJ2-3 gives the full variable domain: EPEVTQTPSHQVTQMGQEVILRCVPISNHLYFYWYRQILGQKVEFLVSFYNNEISEKSEIFDDQFSVERPDGSNFTLKIRSTKLEDSAMYFCASSSGFDTQYFGPGTRLTVL.

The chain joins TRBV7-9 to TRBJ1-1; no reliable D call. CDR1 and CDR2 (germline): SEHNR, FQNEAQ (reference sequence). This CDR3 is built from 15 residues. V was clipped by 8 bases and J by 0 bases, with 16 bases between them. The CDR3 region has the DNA TGTGCCAGCCTATATTATACAAATTTGAACACTGAAGCTTTCTTT. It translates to CASLYYTNLNTEAFF.

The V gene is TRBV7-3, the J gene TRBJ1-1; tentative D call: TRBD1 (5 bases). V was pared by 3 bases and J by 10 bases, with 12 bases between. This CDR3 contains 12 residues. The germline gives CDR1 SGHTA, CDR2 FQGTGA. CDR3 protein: CASSLGGEVAFF. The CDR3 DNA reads TGTGCCAGCAGCTTGGGGGGGGAGGTAGCTTTCTTT.

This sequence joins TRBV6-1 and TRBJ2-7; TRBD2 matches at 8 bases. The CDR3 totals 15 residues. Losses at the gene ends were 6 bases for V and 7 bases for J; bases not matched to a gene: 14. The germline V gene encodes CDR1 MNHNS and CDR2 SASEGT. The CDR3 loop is CASSPEASGYNEQYF. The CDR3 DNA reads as TGTGCCAGCAGCCCTGAGGCTAGCGGGTACAATGAGCAGTACTTC.

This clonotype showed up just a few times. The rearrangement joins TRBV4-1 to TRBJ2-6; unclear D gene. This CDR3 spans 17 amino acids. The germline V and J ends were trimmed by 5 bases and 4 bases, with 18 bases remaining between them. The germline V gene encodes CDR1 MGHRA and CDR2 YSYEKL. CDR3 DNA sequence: TGCGCCAGCAGCACTCGGATAGAAATTGCAGGGGCCAACGTCCTGACTTTC. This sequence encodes CASSTRIEIAGANVLTF.

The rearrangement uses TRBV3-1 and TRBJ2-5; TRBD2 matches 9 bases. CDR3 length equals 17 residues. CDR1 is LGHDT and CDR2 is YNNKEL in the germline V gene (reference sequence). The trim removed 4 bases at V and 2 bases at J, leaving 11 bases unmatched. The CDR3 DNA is TGTGCCAGCAGCCCACGGGGTCGGCTAGCGGGGCAAGAGACCCAGTACTTC. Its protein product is CASSPRGRLAGQETQYF.

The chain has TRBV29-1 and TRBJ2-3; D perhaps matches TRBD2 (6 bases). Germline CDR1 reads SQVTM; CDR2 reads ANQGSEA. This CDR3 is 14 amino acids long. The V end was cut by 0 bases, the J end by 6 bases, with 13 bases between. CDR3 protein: CSVEESRGRDTQYF. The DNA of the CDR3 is TGCAGCGTTGAAGAATCTCGGGGGAGGGATACGCAGTATTTT.

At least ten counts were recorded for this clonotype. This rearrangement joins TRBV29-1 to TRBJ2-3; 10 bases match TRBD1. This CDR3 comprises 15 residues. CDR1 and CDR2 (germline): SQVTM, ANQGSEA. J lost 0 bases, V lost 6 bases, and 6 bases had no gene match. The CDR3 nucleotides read TGCAGCGTGGGGGGACAGGGGAGCAGCACAGATACGCAGTATTTT. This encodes CSVGGQGSSTDTQYF.

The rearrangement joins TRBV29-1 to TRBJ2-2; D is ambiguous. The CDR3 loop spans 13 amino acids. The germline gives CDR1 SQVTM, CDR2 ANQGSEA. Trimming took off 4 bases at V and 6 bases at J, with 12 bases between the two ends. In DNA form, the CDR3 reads TGCAGCGTTGCTGGCCTTCCCCCCGGGGAGCTGTTTTTT. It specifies CSVAGLPPGELFF.

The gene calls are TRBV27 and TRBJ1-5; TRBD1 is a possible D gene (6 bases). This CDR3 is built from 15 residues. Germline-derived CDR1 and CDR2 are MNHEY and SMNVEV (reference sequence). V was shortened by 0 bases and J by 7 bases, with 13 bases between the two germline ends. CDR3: CASSLSVGGGQPQHF. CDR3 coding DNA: TGTGCCAGCAGTTTATCTGTGGGGGGCGGACAGCCCCAGCATTTT.

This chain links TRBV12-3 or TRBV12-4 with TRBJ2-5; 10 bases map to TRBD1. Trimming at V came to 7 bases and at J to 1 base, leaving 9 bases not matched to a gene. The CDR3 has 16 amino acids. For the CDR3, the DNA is TGTGCCAGCAATTTCCACCGGGACAGGGGCCAAGAGACCCAGTACTTC. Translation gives CASNFHRDRGQETQYF.

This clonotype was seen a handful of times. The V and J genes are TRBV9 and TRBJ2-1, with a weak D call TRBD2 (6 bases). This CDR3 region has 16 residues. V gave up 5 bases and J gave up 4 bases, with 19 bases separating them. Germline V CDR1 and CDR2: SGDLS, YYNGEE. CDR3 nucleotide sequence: TGTGCCAGCAGTTGGGGAGGAGCGGAAAGGTACAATGAGCAGTTCTTC. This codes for CASSWGGAERYNEQFF.

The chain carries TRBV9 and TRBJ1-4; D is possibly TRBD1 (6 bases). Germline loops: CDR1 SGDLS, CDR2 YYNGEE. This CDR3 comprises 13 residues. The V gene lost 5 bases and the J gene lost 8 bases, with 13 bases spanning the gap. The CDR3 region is CASRWERGEKLFF. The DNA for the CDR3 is TGTGCCAGCAGGTGGGAAAGGGGGGAAAAACTGTTTTTT.

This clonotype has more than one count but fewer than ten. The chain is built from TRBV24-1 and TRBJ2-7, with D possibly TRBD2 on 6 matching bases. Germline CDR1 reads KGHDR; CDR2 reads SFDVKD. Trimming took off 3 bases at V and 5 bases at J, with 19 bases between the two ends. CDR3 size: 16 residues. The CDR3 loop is CATSDTRGGVENEQYF. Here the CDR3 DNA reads TGTGCCACCAGTGATACACGGGGCGGGGTGGAGAACGAGCAGTACTTC.

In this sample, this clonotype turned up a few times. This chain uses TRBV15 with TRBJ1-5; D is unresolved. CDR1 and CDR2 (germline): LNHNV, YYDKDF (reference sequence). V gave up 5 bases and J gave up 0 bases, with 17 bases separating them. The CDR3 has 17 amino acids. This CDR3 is CATSAQPGRHSNQPQHF. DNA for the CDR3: TGTGCCACCAGCGCTCAGCCCGGGAGGCATAGCAATCAGCCCCAGCATTTT.

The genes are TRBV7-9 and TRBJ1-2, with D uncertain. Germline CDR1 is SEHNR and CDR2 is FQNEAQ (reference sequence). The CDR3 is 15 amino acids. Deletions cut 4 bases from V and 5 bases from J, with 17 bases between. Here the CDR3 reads CASSSGTNPWYGYTF. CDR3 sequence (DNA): TGTGCCAGCAGCTCGGGTACTAATCCCTGGTATGGCTACACCTTC.

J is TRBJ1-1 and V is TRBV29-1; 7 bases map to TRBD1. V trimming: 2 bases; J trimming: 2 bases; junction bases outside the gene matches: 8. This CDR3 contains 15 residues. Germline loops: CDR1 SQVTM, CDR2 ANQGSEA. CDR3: CSVERTGNSNTEAFF. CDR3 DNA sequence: TGCAGCGTTGAAAGGACAGGTAATTCCAACACTGAAGCTTTCTTT.

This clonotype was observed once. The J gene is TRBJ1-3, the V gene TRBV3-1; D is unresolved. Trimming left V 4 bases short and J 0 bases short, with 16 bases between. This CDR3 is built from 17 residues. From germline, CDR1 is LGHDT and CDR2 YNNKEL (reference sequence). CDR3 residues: CASSLRDPGLSGNTIYF. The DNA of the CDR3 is TGTGCCAGCAGCCTGAGGGATCCCGGACTCTCTGGAAACACCATATATTTT.

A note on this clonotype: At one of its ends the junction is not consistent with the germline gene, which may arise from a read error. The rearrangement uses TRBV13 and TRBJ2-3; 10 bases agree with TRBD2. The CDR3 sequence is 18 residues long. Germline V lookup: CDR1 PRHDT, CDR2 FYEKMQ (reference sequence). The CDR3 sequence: CARSSILLAGEITDTQYF. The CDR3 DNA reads TGTGCCCGCAGCTCGATCCTCCTAGCGGGGGAAATCACAGATACGCAGTATTTT.

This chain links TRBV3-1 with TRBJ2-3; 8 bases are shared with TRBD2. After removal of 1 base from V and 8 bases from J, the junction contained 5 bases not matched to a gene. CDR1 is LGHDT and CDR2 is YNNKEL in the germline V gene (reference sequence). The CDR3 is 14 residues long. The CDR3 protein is CASSQVTGGTTQYF. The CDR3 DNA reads TGTGCCAGCAGCCAAGTGACGGGAGGGACTACGCAGTATTTT.

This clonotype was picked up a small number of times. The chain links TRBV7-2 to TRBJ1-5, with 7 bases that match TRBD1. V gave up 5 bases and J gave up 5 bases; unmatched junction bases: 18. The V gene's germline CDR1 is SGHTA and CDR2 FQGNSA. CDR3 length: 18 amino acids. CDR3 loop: CASSPLPLMGRGYQPQHF. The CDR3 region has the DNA TGTGCCAGCAGCCCCTTACCCCTCATGGGCAGGGGGTATCAGCCCCAGCATTTT.